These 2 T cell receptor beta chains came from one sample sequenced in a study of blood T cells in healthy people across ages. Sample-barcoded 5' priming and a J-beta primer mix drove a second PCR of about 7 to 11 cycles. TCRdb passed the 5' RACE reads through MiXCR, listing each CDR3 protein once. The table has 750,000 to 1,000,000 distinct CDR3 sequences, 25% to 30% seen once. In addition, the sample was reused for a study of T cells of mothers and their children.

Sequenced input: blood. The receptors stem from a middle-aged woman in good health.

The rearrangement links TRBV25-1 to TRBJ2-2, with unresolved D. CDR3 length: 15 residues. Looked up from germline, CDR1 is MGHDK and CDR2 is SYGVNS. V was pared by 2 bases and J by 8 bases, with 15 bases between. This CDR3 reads CASSERTQTSGELFF. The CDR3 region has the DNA TGTGCCAGCAGTGAACGGACCCAAACCTCGGGGGAGCTGTTTTTT.

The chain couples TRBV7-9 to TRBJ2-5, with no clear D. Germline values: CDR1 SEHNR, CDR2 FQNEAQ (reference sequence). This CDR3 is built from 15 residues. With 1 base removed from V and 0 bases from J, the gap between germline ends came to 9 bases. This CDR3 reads CASSLGFRDQETQYF. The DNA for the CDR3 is TGTGCCAGCAGCTTAGGTTTTAGGGACCAAGAGACCCAGTACTTC.